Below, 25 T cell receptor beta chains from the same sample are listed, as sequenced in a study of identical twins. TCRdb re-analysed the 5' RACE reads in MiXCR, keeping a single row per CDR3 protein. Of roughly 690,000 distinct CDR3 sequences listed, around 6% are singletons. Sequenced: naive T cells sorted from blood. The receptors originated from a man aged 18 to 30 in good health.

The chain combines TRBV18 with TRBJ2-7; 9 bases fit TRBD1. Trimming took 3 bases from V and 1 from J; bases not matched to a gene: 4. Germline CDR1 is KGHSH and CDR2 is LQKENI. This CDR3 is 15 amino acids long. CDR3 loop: CASSPRTGVSYEQYF. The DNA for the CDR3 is TGTGCCAGCTCACCTAGGACAGGGGTTTCCTACGAGCAGTACTTC.

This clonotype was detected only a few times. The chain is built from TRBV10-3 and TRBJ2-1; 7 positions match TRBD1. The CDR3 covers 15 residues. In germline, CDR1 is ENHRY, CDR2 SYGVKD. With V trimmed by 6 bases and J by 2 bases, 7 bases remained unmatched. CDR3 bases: TGTGCCATCAGACCAGACAGGGTCCCCTACAATGAGCAGTTCTTC. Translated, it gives CAIRPDRVPYNEQFF.

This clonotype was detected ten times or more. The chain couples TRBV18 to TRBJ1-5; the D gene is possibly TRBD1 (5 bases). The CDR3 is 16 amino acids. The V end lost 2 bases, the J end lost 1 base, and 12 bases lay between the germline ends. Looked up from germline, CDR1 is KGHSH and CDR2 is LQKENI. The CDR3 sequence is CASSPTGRRSNQPQHF. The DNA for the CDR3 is TGTGCCAGCTCACCAACGGGACGGCGAAGCAATCAGCCCCAGCATTTT. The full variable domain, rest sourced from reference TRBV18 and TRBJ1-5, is NAGVMQNPRHLVRRRGQEARLRCSPMKGHSHVYWYRQLPEEGLKFMVYLQKENIIDESGMPKERFSAEFPKEGPSILRIQQVVRGDSAAYFCASSPTGRRSNQPQHFGDGTRLSIL.

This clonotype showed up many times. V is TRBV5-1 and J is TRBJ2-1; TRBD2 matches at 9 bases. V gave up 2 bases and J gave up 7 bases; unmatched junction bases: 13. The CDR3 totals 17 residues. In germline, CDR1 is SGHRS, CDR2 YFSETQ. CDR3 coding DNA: TGCGCCAGCAGCTTCCGTTTGGGTAGCGGGAGAGATAATGAGCAGTTCTTC. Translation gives CASSFRLGSGRDNEQFF.

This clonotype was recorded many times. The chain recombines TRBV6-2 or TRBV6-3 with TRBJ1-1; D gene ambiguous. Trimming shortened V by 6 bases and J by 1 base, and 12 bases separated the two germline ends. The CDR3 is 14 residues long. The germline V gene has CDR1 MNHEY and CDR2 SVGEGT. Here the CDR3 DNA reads TGTGCCAGCAGCTTGGTTGGGAAGAACACTGAAGCTTTCTTT. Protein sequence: CASSLVGKNTEAFF.

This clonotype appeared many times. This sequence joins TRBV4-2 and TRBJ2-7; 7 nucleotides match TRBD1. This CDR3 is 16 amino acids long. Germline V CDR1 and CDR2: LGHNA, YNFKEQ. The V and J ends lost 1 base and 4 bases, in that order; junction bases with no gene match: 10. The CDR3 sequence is CASSQADRDNSYEQYF. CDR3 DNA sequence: TGTGCCAGCAGCCAAGCCGACAGGGACAACTCGTACGAGCAGTACTTC.

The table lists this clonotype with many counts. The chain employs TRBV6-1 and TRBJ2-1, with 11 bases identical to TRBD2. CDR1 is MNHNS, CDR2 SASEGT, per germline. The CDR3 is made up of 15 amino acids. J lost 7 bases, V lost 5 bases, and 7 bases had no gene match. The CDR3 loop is CASSKLAGGINEQFF. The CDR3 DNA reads TGTGCCAGCAGTAAGCTAGCGGGAGGAATTAATGAGCAGTTCTTC.

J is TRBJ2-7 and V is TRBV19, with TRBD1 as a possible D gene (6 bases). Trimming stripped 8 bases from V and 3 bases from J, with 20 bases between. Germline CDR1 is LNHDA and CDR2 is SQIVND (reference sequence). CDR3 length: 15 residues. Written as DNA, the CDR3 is TGTGCCAGTGGTTACCCTGGCAGGGGAGACTACGAGCAGTACTTC. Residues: CASGYPGRGDYEQYF.

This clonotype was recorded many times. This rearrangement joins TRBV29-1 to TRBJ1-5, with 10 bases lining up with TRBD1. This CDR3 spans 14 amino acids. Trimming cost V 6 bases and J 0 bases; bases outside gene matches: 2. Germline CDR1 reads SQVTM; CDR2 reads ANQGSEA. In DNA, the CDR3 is TGCAGCGTAGGGACAGGGGCTAGCAATCAGCCCCAGCATTTT. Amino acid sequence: CSVGTGASNQPQHF. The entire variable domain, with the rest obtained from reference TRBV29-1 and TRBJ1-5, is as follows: SAVISQKPSRDICQRGTSLTIQCQVDSQVTMMFWYRQQPGQSLTLIATANQGSEATYESGFVIDKFPISRPNLTFSTLTVSNMSPEDSSIYLCSVGTGASNQPQHFGDGTRLSIL.

The CDR3 loop is CASSRGAVAGVPGELFF. The CDR3 DNA follows: TGCGCCAGCAGCCGGGGAGCGGTAGCGGGAGTTCCCGGGGAGCTGTTTTTT. The rearrangement links TRBV5-1 to TRBJ2-2, with TRBD2 matching 9 bases. The CDR3 totals 17 residues. Germline lookup yields CDR1 SGHRS and CDR2 YFSETQ. V trimming: 4 bases; J trimming: 6 bases; junction bases outside the gene matches: 13.

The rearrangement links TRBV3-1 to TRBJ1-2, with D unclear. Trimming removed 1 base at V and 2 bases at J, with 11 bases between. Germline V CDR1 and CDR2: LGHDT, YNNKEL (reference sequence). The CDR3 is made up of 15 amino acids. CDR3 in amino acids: CASSQGSNYNYGYTF. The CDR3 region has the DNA TGTGCCAGCAGCCAAGGCTCCAACTACAACTATGGCTACACCTTC. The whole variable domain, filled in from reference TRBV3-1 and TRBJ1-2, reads DTAVSQTPKYLVTQMGNDKSIKCEQNLGHDTMYWYKQDSKKFLKIMFSYNNKELIINETVPNRFSPKSPDKAHLNLHINSLELGDSAVYFCASSQGSNYNYGYTFGSGTRLTVV.

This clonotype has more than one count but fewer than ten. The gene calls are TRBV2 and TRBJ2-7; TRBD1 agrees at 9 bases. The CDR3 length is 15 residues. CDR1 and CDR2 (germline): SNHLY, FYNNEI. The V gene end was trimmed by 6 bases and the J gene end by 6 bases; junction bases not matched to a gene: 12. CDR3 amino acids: CASSALGQGLSEQYV. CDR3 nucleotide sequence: TGTGCCAGCAGCGCCTTGGGACAGGGACTGAGCGAGCAGTACGTC.

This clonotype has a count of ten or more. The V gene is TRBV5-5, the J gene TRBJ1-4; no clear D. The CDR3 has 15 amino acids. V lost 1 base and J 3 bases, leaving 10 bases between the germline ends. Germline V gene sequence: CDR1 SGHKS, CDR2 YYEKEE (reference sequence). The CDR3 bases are TGTGCCAGCAGCTTGATGGCGAGGCCTAATGAAAAACTGTTTTTT. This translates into CASSLMARPNEKLFF.

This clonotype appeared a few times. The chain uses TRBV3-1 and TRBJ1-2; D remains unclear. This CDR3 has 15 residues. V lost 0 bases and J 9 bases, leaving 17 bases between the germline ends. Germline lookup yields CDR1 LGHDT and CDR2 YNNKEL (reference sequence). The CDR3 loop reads CASSQDNPLLESYTF. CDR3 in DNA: TGTGCCAGCAGCCAAGATAACCCCTTACTTGAGAGCTACACCTTC.

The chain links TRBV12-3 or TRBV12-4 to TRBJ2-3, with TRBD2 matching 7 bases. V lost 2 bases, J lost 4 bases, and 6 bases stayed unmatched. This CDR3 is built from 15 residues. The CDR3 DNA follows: TGTGCCAGCAGTTTAACTAGCGACCCCTCAGATACGCAGTATTTT. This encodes CASSLTSDPSDTQYF.

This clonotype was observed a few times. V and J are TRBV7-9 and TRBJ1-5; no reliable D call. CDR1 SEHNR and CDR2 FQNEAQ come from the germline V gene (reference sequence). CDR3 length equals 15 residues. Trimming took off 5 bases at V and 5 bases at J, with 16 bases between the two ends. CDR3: CASSDPTLAHQPQHF. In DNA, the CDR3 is TGTGCCAGCAGCGACCCGACGTTGGCTCATCAGCCCCAGCATTTT.

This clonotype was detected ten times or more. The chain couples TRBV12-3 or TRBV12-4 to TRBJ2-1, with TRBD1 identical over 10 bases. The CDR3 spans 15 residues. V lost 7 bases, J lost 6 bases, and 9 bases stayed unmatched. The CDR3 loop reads CASKPGQGFSNEQFF. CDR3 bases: TGTGCCAGCAAACCGGGACAGGGGTTTTCCAATGAGCAGTTCTTC.

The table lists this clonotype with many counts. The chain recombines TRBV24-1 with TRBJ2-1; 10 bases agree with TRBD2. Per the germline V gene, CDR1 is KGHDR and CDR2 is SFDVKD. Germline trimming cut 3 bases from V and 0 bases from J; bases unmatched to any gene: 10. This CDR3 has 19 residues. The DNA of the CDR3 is TGTGCCACCAGTGATAGCGGGAGGGCCGCTACCGGCTCCTACAATGAGCAGTTCTTC. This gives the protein CATSDSGRAATGSYNEQFF.

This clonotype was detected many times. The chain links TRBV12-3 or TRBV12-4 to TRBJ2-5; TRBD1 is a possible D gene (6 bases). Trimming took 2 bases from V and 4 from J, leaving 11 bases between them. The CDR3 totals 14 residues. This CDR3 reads CASSLTGLSETQYF. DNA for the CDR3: TGTGCCAGCAGTTTAACAGGGCTGTCAGAGACCCAGTACTTC.

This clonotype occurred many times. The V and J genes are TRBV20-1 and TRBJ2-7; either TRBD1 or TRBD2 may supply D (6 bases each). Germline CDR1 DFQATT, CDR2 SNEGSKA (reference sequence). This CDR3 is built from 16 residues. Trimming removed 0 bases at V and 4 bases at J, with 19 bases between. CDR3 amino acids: CSARDFSGASIYEQYF. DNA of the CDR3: TGCAGTGCTAGAGATTTTTCGGGGGCTTCTATTTACGAGCAGTACTTC.

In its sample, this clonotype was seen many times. The CDR3 loop reads CASTQSRTGAEAFF. DNA for the CDR3: TGTGCCAGCACCCAGAGCCGAACTGGGGCTGAAGCTTTCTTT. The V call is TRBV12-3 or TRBV12-4, the J call TRBJ1-1; D is uncertain. The CDR3 covers 14 residues. V lost 7 bases and J lost 6, with 18 bases in between.

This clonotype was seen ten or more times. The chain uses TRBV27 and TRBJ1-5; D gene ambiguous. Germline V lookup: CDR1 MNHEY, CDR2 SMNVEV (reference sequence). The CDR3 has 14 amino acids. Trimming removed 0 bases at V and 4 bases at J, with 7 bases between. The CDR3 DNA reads TGTGCCAGCAGTTTATCGAATTTTAATCAGCCCCAGCATTTT. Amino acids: CASSLSNFNQPQHF.

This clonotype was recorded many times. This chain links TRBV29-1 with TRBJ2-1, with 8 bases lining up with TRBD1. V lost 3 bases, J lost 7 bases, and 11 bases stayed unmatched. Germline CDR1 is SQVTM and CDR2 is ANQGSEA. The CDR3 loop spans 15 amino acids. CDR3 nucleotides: TGCAGCGTTGAGCGTTGGGCAGGGGGCATGAATGAGCAGTTCTTC. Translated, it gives CSVERWAGGMNEQFF.

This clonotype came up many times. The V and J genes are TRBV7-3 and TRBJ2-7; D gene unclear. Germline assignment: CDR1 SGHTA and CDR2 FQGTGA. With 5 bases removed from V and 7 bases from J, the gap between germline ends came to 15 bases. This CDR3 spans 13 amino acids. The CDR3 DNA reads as TGTGCCAGCAGCCTGTCGCGAGGTCGGGAGCAGTACTTC. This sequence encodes CASSLSRGREQYF.

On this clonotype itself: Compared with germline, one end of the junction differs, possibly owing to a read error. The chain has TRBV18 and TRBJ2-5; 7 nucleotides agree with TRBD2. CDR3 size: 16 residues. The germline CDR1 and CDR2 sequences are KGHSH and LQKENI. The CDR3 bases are TGTGCCAGCGCCCCCGGTGGGGGGAGGGACCACGAGACCCAGTACTTC. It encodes CASAPGGGRDHETQYF.